This is a list of T cell receptor beta chains from one sample in a study of cytomegalovirus exposure and HLA in healthy donors. The assay was immunoSEQ multiplex PCR, and TCRdb's table has in-frame clones only and misses some. This table holds 25,000 to 30,000 clones, around 64% found once. Specimen: PBMCs. All receptors derive from a woman between 50 and 59 years old in good health and CMV-seronegative. The CDR3 runs from the conserved cysteine through the conserved F or W. A D gene is named only where the DNA matches it firmly. The listing skips clone size in some rows; elsewhere it reads once, few, many or a size class.

>TRBD1|TRBV10-3|TRBJ1-6|.
CAISESRWRGQNSPLHF
TGTGCCATCAGTGAGTCCCGGTGGAGGGGGCAGAATTCACCCCTCCACTTT
>TRBD1|TRBV25-1|TRBJ1-2|.
CASSRGQNSFTF
TGTGCCAGCAGTAGGGGACAGAATTCGTTCACCTTC
>TRBD1|TRBV2|TRBJ1-1|once
CASSQPGQGGTEAFF
TGTGCCAGCAGTCAACCAGGACAGGGAGGGACTGAAGCTTTCTTT
>TRBD1|TRBV4-1|TRBJ1-2|.
CASSQGEDRPYGYTF
TGCGCCAGCAGCCAAGGAGAGGACAGGCCCTATGGCTACACCTTC
>.|TRBV5-1|TRBJ1-5|.
CASSLQGSSNQPQHF
TGCGCCAGCAGCTTGCAGGGAAGCAGCAATCAGCCCCAGCATTTT
>TRBD1|TRBV28|TRBJ2-3|once
CASSATGESTDTQYF
TGTGCCAGCAGTGCGACAGGGGAGAGCACAGATACGCAGTATTTT
>.|TRBV6-1|TRBJ1-5|.
CASSGRGRNQPQHF
TGTGCCAGCAGTGGCAGGGGTCGCAATCAGCCCCAGCATTTT
>.|TRBV7-9|TRBJ1-1|.
CASSLGGGITEAFF
TGTGCCAGCAGCTTAGGAGGGGGTATCACTGAAGCTTTCTTT
>TRBD1|TRBV6-5|TRBJ1-1|.
CASSSRQGGTEAFF
TGTGCCAGCAGTTCCCGACAGGGGGGGACTGAAGCTTTCTTT
>TRBD1|TRBV10-2|TRBJ2-1|few
CASSETDRAPFF
TGCGCCAGCAGTGAGACTGACAGGGCACCGTTCTTC
>TRBD2|TRBV6-6|TRBJ2-3|few
CASRPRGDTDTQYF
TGTGCCAGCAGGCCTCGGGGGGACACAGATACGCAGTATTTT
>.|TRBV5-1|TRBJ2-1|.
CASSLEQGTYNEQFF
TGCGCCAGCAGCTTGGAACAGGGAACCTACAATGAGCAGTTCTTC
>TRBD1|TRBV6-1|TRBJ2-7|few
CASIRQGSPREQYF
TGTGCCAGCATTCGACAGGGATCTCCGCGGGAGCAGTACTTC
>TRBD2|TRBV7-9|TRBJ2-1|.
CATELAGGRDEQFF
TGTGCCACCGAACTAGCGGGGGGGCGTGATGAGCAGTTCTTC
>.|TRBV4-2|TRBJ2-2|.
CASSHVWPAEELFF
TGTGCCAGCAGCCACGTTTGGCCCGCCGAGGAGCTGTTTTTT
>.|TRBV28|TRBJ1-2|.
CASSLGGSLYGYTF
TGTGCCAGCAGTTTAGGGGGGAGTCTCTATGGCTACACCTTC
>.|TRBV19|TRBJ1-1|.
CASQQGRTEAFF
TGTGCCAGCCAACAGGGACGGACCGAAGCTTTCTTT
>TRBD1|TRBV4-1|TRBJ1-5|.
CASSQGQGGQPQHF
TGCGCCAGCAGCCAAGGACAGGGGGGACAGCCCCAGCATTTT
>TRBD1|TRBV29-1|TRBJ1-1|.
CSVEDRDRNTEAFF
TGCAGCGTTGAAGACCGGGACAGGAACACTGAAGCTTTCTTT
>.|TRBV29-1|TRBJ2-1|.
CSVESVLSSYNEQFF
TGCAGCGTTGAATCTGTCCTGAGCTCCTACAATGAGCAGTTCTTC
>TRBD1|TRBV28|TRBJ1-2|.
CAISQGTPYGYTF
TGTGCCATCTCACAGGGGACCCCCTATGGCTACACCTTC
>TRBD2|TRBV2|TRBJ2-7|few
CASSEAERETPHEQYF
TGTGCCAGCAGTGAAGCAGAGCGGGAGACCCCACACGAGCAGTACTTC
>.|TRBV25-1|TRBJ2-3|.
CASSDAGTLTDTQYF
TGTGCCAGCAGTGACGCGGGGACCCTCACAGATACGCAGTATTTT
>.|TRBV7-9|TRBJ1-5|once
CASSLGQGRPQHF
TGTGCCAGCAGCTTAGGGCAGGGTCGGCCCCAGCATTTT
>.|TRBV5-1|TRBJ1-2|.
CASRPENYGYTF
TGCGCCAGCAGGCCTGAGAACTATGGCTACACCTTC
>TRBD2|TRBV5-4|TRBJ2-1|.
CASSSAGAPDEQFF
TGTGCCAGCAGCTCAGCGGGAGCCCCTGATGAGCAGTTCTTC
>.|TRBV19|TRBJ1-3|.
CASSSGRSGNTIYF
TGTGCCAGTAGTAGTGGGCGTTCTGGAAACACCATATATTTT
>.|TRBV20-1|TRBJ1-1|few
CSASTYTEAFF
TGCAGTGCTAGCACTTACACTGAAGCTTTCTTT
>TRBD1|TRBV29-1|TRBJ2-7|.
CSVRGTGRSSYEQYF
TGCAGCGTTAGGGGGACAGGAAGGAGCTCCTACGAGCAGTACTTC
>TRBD2|TRBV9|TRBJ2-1|.
CASGTRGDVNEQFF
TGTGCCAGTGGGACTCGGGGGGATGTCAATGAGCAGTTCTTC
>.|TRBV29-1|TRBJ1-4|few
CSVETRNEKLFF
TGCAGCGTTGAGACACGTAATGAAAAACTGTTTTTT
>TRBD2|TRBV4-2|TRBJ2-7|.
CASSQDEGGRARGHEQYF
TGTGCCAGCAGCCAAGATGAGGGCGGGAGGGCCAGAGGGCACGAGCAGTACTTC
>.|TRBV2|TRBJ1-2|.
CASSEALRNTVGYTF
TGTGCCAGCAGTGAAGCGCTTCGTAATACGGTTGGCTACACCTTC
>.|TRBV2|TRBJ2-1|.
CASSERLGDEQFF
TGTGCCAGCAGTGAACGGTTGGGCGATGAGCAGTTCTTC
>.|TRBV10-2|TRBJ1-5|few
CASSGANQPQHF
TGCGCCAGCAGTGGAGCGAATCAGCCCCAGCATTTT
>.|TRBV25-1|TRBJ1-2|.
CASSEYMGLDGYTF
TGTGCCAGCAGTGAATACATGGGACTGGATGGCTACACCTTC
>.|TRBV10-3|TRBJ1-5|.
CAISPGQNNQPQHF
TGTGCCATCAGTCCCGGACAGAACAATCAGCCCCAGCATTTT